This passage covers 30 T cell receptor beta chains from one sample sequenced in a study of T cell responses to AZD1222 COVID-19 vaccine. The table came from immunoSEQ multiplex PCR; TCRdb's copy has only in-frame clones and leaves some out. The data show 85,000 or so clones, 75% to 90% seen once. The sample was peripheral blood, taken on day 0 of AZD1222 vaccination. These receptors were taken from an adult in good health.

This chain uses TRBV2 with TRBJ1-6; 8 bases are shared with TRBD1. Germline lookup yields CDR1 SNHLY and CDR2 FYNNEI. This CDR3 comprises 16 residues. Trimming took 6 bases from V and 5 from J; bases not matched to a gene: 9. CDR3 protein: CASSARTGRNNSPLHF. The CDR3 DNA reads TGTGCCAGCAGCGCCAGGACAGGGAGGAATAATTCACCCCTCCACTTT.

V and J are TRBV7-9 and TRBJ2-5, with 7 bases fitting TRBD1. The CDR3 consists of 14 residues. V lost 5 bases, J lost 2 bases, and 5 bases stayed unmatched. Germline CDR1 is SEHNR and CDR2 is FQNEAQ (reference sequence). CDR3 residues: CASSMWGQQETQYF. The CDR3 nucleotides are TGTGCCAGCAGCATGTGGGGACAGCAAGAGACCCAGTACTTC.

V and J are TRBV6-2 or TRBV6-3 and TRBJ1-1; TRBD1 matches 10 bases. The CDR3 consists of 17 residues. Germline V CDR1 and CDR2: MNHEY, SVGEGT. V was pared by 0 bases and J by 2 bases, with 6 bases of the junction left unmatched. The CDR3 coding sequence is TGTGCCAGCAGTTACTCGAGACAGGGGGCCCCAAACACTGAAGCTTTCTTT. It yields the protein CASSYSRQGAPNTEAFF.

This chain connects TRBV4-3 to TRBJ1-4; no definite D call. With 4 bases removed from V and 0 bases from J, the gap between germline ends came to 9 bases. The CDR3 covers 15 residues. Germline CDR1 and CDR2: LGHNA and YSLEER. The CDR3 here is CASSPEATTNEKLFF. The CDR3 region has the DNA TGCGCCAGCAGCCCAGAAGCGACAACTAATGAAAAACTGTTTTTT.

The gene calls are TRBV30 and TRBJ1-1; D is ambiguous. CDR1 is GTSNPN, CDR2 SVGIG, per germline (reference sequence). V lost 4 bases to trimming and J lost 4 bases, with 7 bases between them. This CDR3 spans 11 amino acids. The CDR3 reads CAWKYGTEAFF. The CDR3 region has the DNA TGTGCCTGGAAATACGGCACTGAAGCTTTCTTT. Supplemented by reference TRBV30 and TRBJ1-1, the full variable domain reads SQTIHQWPATLVQPVGSPLSLECTVEGTSNPNLYWYRQAAGRGLQLLFYSVGIGQISSEVPQNLSASRPQDRQFILSSKKLLLSDSGFYLCAWKYGTEAFFGQGTRLTVV.

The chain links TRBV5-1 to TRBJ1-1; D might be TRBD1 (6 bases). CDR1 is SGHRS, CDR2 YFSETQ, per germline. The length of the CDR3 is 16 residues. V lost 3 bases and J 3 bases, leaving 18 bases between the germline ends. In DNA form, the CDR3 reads TGCGCCAGCAGCTGGGAATGGGGGCGCGGGGACACTGAAGCTTTCTTT. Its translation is CASSWEWGRGDTEAFF. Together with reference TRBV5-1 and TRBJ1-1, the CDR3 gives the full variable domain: KAGVTQTPRYLIKTRGQQVTLSCSPISGHRSVSWYQQTPGQGLQFLFEYFSETQRNKGNFPGRFSGRQFSNSRSEMNVSTLELGDSALYLCASSWEWGRGDTEAFFGQGTRLTVV.

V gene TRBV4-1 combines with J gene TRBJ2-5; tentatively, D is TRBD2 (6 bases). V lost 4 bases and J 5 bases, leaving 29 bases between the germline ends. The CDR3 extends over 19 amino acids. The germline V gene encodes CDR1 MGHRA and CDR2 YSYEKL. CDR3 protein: CASSREAGAGFGSRETQYF. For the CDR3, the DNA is TGCGCCAGCAGCCGCGAGGCAGGCGCGGGTTTCGGGAGTAGGGAGACCCAGTACTTC.

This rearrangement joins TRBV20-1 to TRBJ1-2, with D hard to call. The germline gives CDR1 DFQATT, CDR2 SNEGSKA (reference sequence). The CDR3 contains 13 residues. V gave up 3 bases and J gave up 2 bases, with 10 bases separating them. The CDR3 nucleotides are TGCAGTGCTAGTTTGGTATCCAACTATGGCTACACCTTC. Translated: CSASLVSNYGYTF.

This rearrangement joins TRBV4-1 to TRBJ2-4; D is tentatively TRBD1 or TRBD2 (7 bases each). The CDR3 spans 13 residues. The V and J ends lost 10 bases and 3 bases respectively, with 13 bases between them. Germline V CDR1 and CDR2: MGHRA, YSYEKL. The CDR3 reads CATQGGGKNIQYF. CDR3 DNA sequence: TGCGCCACCCAGGGGGGGGGCAAAAACATTCAGTACTTC.

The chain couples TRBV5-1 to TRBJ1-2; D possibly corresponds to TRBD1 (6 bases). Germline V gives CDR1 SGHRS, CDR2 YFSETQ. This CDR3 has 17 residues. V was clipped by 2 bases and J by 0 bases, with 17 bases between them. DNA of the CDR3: TGCGCCAGCAGCTTCTATTCGACAGGACCCCCTAACTATGGCTACACCTTC. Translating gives CASSFYSTGPPNYGYTF. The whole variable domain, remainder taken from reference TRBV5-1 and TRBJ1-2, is KAGVTQTPRYLIKTRGQQVTLSCSPISGHRSVSWYQQTPGQGLQFLFEYFSETQRNKGNFPGRFSGRQFSNSRSEMNVSTLELGDSALYLCASSFYSTGPPNYGYTFGSGTRLTVV.

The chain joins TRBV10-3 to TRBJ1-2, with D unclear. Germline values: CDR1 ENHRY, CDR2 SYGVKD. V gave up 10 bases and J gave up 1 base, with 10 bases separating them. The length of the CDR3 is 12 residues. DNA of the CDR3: TGTGCCACCGGAGGTAATAACTATGGCTACACCTTC. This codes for CATGGNNYGYTF.

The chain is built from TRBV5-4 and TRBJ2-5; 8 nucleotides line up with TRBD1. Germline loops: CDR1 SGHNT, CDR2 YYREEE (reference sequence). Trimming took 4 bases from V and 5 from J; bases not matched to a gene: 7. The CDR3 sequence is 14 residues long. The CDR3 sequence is CASSRQGPGETQYF. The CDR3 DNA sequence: TGTGCCAGCAGCCGACAGGGGCCAGGGGAGACCCAGTACTTC.

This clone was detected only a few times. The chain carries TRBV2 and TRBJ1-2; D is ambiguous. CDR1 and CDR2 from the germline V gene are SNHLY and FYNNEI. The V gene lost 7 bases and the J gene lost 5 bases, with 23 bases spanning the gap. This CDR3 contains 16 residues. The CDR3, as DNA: TGTGCCAGCACCGAATCGGGAAGTCCGCTGGAGTATGGCTACACCTTC. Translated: CASTESGSPLEYGYTF.

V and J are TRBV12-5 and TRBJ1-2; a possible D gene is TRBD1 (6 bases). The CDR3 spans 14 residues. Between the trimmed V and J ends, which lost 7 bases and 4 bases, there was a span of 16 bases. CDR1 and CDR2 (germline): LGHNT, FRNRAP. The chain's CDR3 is CASAPPGVGYGYTF. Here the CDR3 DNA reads TGTGCTAGTGCCCCGCCAGGGGTCGGCTATGGCTACACCTTC.

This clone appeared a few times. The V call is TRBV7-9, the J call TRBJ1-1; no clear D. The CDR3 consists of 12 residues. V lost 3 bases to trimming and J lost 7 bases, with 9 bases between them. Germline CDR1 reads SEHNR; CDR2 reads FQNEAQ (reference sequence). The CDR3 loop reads CASSLTLNEAFF. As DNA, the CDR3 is TGTGCCAGCAGCTTGACGTTAAATGAAGCTTTCTTT.

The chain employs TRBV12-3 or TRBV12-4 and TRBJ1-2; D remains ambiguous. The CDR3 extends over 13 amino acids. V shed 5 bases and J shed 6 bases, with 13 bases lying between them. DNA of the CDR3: TGTGCCAGCAGTCCGGGCCTACGTCATGGCTACACCTTC. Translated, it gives CASSPGLRHGYTF.

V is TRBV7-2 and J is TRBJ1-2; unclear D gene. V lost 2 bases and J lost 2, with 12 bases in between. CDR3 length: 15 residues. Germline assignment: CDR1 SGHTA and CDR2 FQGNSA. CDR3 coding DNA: TGTGCCAGCAGCTTAATGAGACAAAAGAACTATGGCTACACCTTC. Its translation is CASSLMRQKNYGYTF.

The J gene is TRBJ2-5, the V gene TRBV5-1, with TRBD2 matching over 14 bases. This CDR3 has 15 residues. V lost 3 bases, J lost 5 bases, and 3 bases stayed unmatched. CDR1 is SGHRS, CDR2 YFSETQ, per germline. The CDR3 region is CASSSTSGGVETQYF. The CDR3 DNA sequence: TGCGCCAGCAGCTCGACTAGCGGGGGGGTGGAGACCCAGTACTTC.

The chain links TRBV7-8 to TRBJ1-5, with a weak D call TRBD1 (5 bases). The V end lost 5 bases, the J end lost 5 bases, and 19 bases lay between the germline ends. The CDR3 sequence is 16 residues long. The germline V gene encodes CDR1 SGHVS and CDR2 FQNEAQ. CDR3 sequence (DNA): TGTGCCAGCAGCCCCCGGGGAAGGGGAGGTGATCAGCCCCAGCATTTT. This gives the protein CASSPRGRGGDQPQHF.

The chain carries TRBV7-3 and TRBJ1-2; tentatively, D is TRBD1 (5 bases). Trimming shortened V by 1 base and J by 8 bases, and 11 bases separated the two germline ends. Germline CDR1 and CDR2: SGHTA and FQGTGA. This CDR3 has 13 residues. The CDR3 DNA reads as TGTGCCAGCAGCTTAAGAGGGGATGGAGGCTACACCTTC. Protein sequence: CASSLRGDGGYTF.

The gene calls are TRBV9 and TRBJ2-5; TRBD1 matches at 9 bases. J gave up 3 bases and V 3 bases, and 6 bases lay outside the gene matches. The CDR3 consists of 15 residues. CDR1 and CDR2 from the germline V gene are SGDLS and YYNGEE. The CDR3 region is CASSEHRGREETQYF. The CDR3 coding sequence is TGTGCCAGCAGCGAACACAGGGGGCGCGAAGAGACCCAGTACTTC. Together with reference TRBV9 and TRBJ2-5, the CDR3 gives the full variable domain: DSGVTQTPKHLITATGQRVTLRCSPRSGDLSVYWYQQSLDQGLQFLIQYYNGEERAKGNILERFSAQQFPDLHSELNLSSLELGDSALYFCASSEHRGREETQYFGPGTRLLVL.

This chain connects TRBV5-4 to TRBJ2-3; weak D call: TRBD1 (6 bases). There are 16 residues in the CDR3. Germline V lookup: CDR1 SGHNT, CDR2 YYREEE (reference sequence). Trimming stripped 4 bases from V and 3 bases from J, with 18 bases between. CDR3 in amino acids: CASSEPLTGITDTQYF. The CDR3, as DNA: TGTGCCAGCAGCGAACCACTAACAGGGATTACAGATACGCAGTATTTT.

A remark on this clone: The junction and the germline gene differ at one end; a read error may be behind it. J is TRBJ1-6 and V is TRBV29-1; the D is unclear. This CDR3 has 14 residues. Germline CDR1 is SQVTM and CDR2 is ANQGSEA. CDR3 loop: CIQGIKSIRSPLHF. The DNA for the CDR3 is TGTATTCAAGGGATTAAGAGCATTAGGTCACCCCTCCACTTT.

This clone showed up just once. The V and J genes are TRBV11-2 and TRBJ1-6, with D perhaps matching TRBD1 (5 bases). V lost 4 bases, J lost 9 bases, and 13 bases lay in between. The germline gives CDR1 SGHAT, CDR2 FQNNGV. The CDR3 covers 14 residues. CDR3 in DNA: TGTGCCAGCAGCTATCTGGGGGAACTTTCACCCCTCCACTTT. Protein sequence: CASSYLGELSPLHF.

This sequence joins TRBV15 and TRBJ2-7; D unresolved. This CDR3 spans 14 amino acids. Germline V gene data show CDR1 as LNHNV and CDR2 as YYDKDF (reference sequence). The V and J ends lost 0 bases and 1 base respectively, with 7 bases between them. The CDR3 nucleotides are TGTGCCACCAGCAGAGAAAAAGGATCCTACGAGCAGTACTTC. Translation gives CATSREKGSYEQYF.

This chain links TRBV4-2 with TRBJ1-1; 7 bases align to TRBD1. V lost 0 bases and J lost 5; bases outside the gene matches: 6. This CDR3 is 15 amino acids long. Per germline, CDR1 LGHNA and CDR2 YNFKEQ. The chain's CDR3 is CASSQDRPGGTEAFF. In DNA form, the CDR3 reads TGTGCCAGCAGCCAAGATAGGCCAGGGGGGACTGAAGCTTTCTTT.

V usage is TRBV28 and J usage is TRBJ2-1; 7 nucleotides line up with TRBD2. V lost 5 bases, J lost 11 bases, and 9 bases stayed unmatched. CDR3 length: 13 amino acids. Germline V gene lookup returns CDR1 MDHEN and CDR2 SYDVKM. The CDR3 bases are TGTGCCAGCAGTCCAGGCGGGGGAGGGAAGCAGTTCTTC. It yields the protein CASSPGGGGKQFF.

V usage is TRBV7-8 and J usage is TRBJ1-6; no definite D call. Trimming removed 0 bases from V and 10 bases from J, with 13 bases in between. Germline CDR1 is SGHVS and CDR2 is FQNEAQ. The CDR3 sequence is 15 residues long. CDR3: CASSLAIQAGSPLHF. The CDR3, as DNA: TGTGCCAGCAGCTTAGCGATCCAGGCTGGATCACCCCTCCACTTT.

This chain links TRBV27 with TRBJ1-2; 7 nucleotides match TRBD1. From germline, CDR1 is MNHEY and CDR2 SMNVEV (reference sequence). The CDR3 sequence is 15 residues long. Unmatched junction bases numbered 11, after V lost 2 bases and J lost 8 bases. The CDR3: CASSLGNRGGGGYTF. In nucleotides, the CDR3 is TGTGCCAGCAGTTTAGGGAATAGAGGGGGCGGAGGCTACACCTTC.

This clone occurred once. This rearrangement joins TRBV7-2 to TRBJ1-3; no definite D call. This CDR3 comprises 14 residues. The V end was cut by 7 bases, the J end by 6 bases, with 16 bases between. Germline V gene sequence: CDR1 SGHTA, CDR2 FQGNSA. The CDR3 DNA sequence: TGTGCCAGCACCCCTGGAATGGGTGAAAACACCATATATTTT. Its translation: CASTPGMGENTIYF. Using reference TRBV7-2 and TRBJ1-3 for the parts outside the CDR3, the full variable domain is GAGVSQSPSNKVTEKGKDVELRCDPISGHTALYWYRQSLGQGLEFLIYFQGNSAPDKSGLPSDRFSAERTGGSVSTLTIQRTQQEDSAVYLCASTPGMGENTIYFGEGSWLTVV.